The rows below give T cell receptor beta chains drawn from one sample of a study of OX40 agonist ivuxolimab in advanced cancers. Profiled with immunoSEQ multiplex PCR; TCRdb holds only in-frame clones, not every one. The table shows 70,000 to 85,000 clones, with approximately 91% occurring only once. The starting material was CD4+ or CD8+ T cells sorted from blood, obtained in a trial of the OX40 agonist ivuxolimab. These receptors all come from an adult with an advanced solid tumor such as melanoma, head and neck, liver or kidney cancer. The CDR3 runs from the conserved cysteine through the conserved F or W. Fields, in order: CDR3 DNA, CDR3 protein, J gene, V gene, clone size, D gene. D genes are given only for firm matches. Rows give clone size only sometimes, using once, few, many, or a class for an expanded clone.

TGTGCCAGCAGCCCAGGACCTTCTTACGAGCAGTACTTC | CASSPGPSYEQYF | TRBJ2-7 | TRBV28 | NA | NA
TGTGCCAGCAGTTTACCCAGGGTTGGCACTGAAGCTTTCTTT | CASSLPRVGTEAFF | TRBJ1-1 | TRBV28 | NA | NA
TGTGCCAGCAGCCGATACCGGGACAGCCCCACTTGGGCTACCTACGAGCAGTACTTC | CASSRYRDSPTWATYEQYF | TRBJ2-7 | TRBV14 | few | TRBD1
TGTGCCAGCAGCGAGCGGGAGCCTCACGAGCAGTACTTC | CASSEREPHEQYF | TRBJ2-7 | TRBV6-5 | NA | TRBD2
TGCGCCAGCAGGCGGGCTTCCTCGCGGGGGAGCGGAGATACGCAGTATTTT | CASRRASSRGSGDTQYF | TRBJ2-3 | TRBV5-1 | NA | TRBD2
TGTGCCAGCAGCTTGCTTGGAGACGGCATCTACGAGCAGTACTTC | CASSLLGDGIYEQYF | TRBJ2-7 | TRBV5-6 | NA | NA
TGCGCCAGCAGCTCGACGGGGACAGGGCTCTCTGGAAACACCATATATTTT | CASSSTGTGLSGNTIYF | TRBJ1-3 | TRBV5-1 | NA | TRBD1
TGTGCCAGCAGTAGCGGGACTAGCGGGTCCAATGAGCAGTTCTTC | CASSSGTSGSNEQFF | TRBJ2-1 | TRBV2 | NA | TRBD2
TGTGCTAGTGGTTCAAGCGGGAGGGCAGGTGAGCAGTTCTTC | CASGSSGRAGEQFF | TRBJ2-1 | TRBV12-5 | NA | TRBD2
TGTGCCAGCAGTTACCAGGGGCCCTCTGGAAACACCATATATTTT | CASSYQGPSGNTIYF | TRBJ1-3 | TRBV6-5 | NA | NA